This T cell receptor beta chain was sequenced during a study of PD-1 blockade in mismatch repair-deficient tumors. Findings and caveats of the study: Tumor-resident clones, often absent from pretreatment blood, expanded after pembrolizumab and then contracted.

Trimming stripped 4 bases from V and 3 bases from J, with 16 bases between. Per germline, CDR1 SGHDN and CDR2 FVKESK. The CDR3 spans 16 residues. The assay was immunoSEQ multiplex PCR, and TCRdb's table has in-frame clones only and misses some. The sample has approximately 37,000 clones, around 84% seen once. Comments on this clone: Its antigen is not known.

The sequence was obtained from an adult with mismatch repair-deficient cancer. The sequencing here drew on peripheral blood, taken roughly 75 weeks after starting pembrolizumab. The V call is TRBV14, the J call TRBJ2-1, with D possibly matching TRBD2 (6 bases). For the CDR3, the DNA is TGTGCCAGCAGCCCCGCTTCCGGGACTTTCTACAATGAGCAGTTCTTC. This encodes CASSPASGTFYNEQFF.